Presented here are 30 T cell receptor beta chains from one specimen sequenced in a study of CD8 T cells in Susac syndrome (dated by TCRdb to 2018 to 2020). Library generation was performed with the immunoSEQ multiplex PCR assay. RNA was extracted using the RNeasy kit, and roughly 0.5 to 1 microgram was reverse transcribed with random hexamers. TCRdb reran the public reads through fastp at Q25 and MiXCR, keeping productive beta chains. CDR3 protein sequences are deduplicated, and each keeps its most common genes and DNA. In all, the sample holds around 170,000 distinct CDR3 sequences, and just under 95% of those were seen once. The ten largest clones take up 0.16% of the sample. Sequenced sample: CD8+ T cells from PBMCs. These receptors were obtained from a human donor with Susac syndrome.

This chain links TRBV20-1 with TRBJ2-3, with D possibly being TRBD2 (5 bases). The germline gives CDR1 DFQATT, CDR2 SNEGSKA (reference sequence). This CDR3 region has 16 residues. Trimming took off 6 bases at V and 1 base at J, with 20 bases between the two ends. As DNA, the CDR3 is TGCAGTGCAGGACCGGCCTCCGAGAGGGGCACAGATACGCAGTATTTT. It specifies CSAGPASERGTDTQYF.

The chain carries TRBV5-6 and TRBJ2-5; TRBD2 is a possible D gene (6 bases). Trimming stripped 4 bases from V and 2 bases from J, with 12 bases between. The germline V gene has CDR1 SGHDT and CDR2 YYEEEE. The CDR3 runs to 14 residues. CDR3 in amino acids: CASSTGSRQETQYF. DNA for the CDR3: TGTGCCAGCAGCACCGGGAGCAGACAAGAGACCCAGTACTTC.

This chain joins TRBV6-5 and TRBJ2-1; TRBD1 aligns across 7 bases. V lost 5 bases, J lost 8 bases, and 3 bases stayed unmatched. Germline-derived CDR1 and CDR2 are MNHEY and SVGAGI. The CDR3 extends over 12 amino acids. The CDR3 DNA sequence: TGTGCCAGCAGTACAACAGGGGATGAGCAGTTCTTC. Translating gives CASSTTGDEQFF.

The V and J genes are TRBV27 and TRBJ2-7, with 9 bases matching TRBD1. CDR3 size: 15 residues. The germline CDR1 and CDR2 sequences are MNHEY and SMNVEV (reference sequence). V was clipped by 4 bases and J by 3 bases; unmatched bases: 7. The CDR3 region is CASSYSSGQGYEQYF. Here the CDR3 DNA reads TGTGCCAGCAGTTACTCGTCGGGACAGGGCTACGAGCAGTACTTC.

This chain joins TRBV30 and TRBJ2-3, with 9 bases matching TRBD2. The CDR3 is made up of 15 amino acids. The ends lost 2 bases at V and 3 bases at J; junction bases unmatched: 6. CDR1 is GTSNPN, CDR2 SVGIG, per germline (reference sequence). This CDR3 reads CAWSLGGGATDTQYF. The DNA for the CDR3 is TGTGCCTGGAGTCTCGGCGGGGGGGCGACAGATACGCAGTATTTT.

This clonotype has only one observation. The chain links TRBV6-5 to TRBJ2-5; the D is unclear. Trimming took 4 bases from V and 3 from J, leaving 6 bases between them. The CDR3 has 12 residues. In germline, CDR1 is MNHEY, CDR2 SVGAGI. DNA for the CDR3: TGTGCCAGCAGTTCCAGCAAAGAGACCCAGTACTTC. The encoded protein is CASSSSKETQYF.

The V gene is TRBV28, the J gene TRBJ2-7; TRBD2 might be the D (5 bases). CDR3 length: 13 amino acids. V was clipped by 5 bases and J by 0 bases, with 8 bases between them. CDR1 is MDHEN and CDR2 is SYDVKM in the germline V gene. The CDR3 DNA is TGTGCCAGCAGTGGGCGGGTCTCCTACGAGCAGTACTTC. Protein: CASSGRVSYEQYF.

This chain links TRBV16 with TRBJ2-7; TRBD2 matches 16 bases. The V and J ends lost 2 bases and 4 bases, in that order; junction bases with no gene match: 26. Per germline, CDR1 KGHSY and CDR2 FQNENV. The CDR3 totals 24 residues. Written as DNA, the CDR3 is TGTGCCAGCAGCCAAGGGACCGGGACAGGAGGATCCGGGACTAGCGGGAGGGCCTTGTACGAGCAGTACTTC. Its protein product is CASSQGTGTGGSGTSGRALYEQYF.

This rearrangement joins TRBV7-9 to TRBJ2-2; weak D call: TRBD1 (5 bases). The germline V gene encodes CDR1 SEHNR and CDR2 FQNEAQ (reference sequence). The CDR3 has 14 residues. V lost 3 bases and J 7 bases, leaving 12 bases between the germline ends. CDR3 protein: CASSFPGNGGELFF. The DNA for the CDR3 is TGTGCCAGCAGCTTTCCAGGGAACGGCGGGGAGCTGTTTTTT. Combining the CDR3 with reference TRBV7-9 and TRBJ2-2 gives the whole variable domain DTGVSQNPRHKITKRGQNVTFRCDPISEHNRLYWYRQTLGQGPEFLTYFQNEAQLEKSRLLSDRFSAERPKGSFSTLEIQRTEQGDSAMYLCASSFPGNGGELFFGEGSRLTVL.

The chain carries TRBV7-8 and TRBJ2-7; the D gene is possibly TRBD1 (6 bases). Per the germline V gene, CDR1 is SGHVS and CDR2 is FQNEAQ. Trimming cost V 1 base and J 2 bases, with 12 bases left between them. The CDR3 consists of 15 residues. As DNA, the CDR3 is TGTGCCAGCAGCTTAGTAACAGGGTACCCCTACGAGCAGTACTTC. This encodes CASSLVTGYPYEQYF.

The rearrangement links TRBV10-2 to TRBJ1-1, with a tentative D call TRBD1 (5 bases). Germline V lookup: CDR1 WSHSY, CDR2 SAAADI. The CDR3 covers 12 residues. The V end was cut by 3 bases, the J end by 11 bases, with 13 bases between. In DNA form, the CDR3 reads TGCGCCAGCAGTGACGGGGGATCTTGGGCTTTCTTT. Translated, it gives CASSDGGSWAFF.

This chain uses TRBV7-3 with TRBJ2-7; 7 bases agree with TRBD1. Trimming cost V 5 bases and J 7 bases; bases outside gene matches: 8. There are 13 residues in the CDR3. Germline values: CDR1 SGHTA, CDR2 FQGTGA. The CDR3 region has the DNA TGTGCCAGCAGCCCTACAGGGGCGGAGGAGCAGTACTTC. Protein: CASSPTGAEEQYF.

The rearrangement uses TRBV4-1 and TRBJ2-5; D gene ambiguous. Germline assignment: CDR1 MGHRA and CDR2 YSYEKL. Trimming pared 3 bases from V and 2 bases from J, leaving 13 bases between. The CDR3 has 15 residues. The CDR3 DNA reads as TGCGCCAGCAGCCAGGGCGCCTCAATTCAAGAGACCCAGTACTTC. This codes for CASSQGASIQETQYF.

The J gene is TRBJ1-5, the V gene TRBV4-1; TRBD1 agrees at 9 bases. This CDR3 is 16 amino acids long. The germline gives CDR1 MGHRA, CDR2 YSYEKL. Trimming cost V 1 base and J 5 bases; bases outside gene matches: 6. The CDR3 loop reads CASSQVGTGRDQPQHF. The CDR3 DNA is TGCGCCAGCAGCCAAGTGGGGACAGGGAGGGATCAGCCCCAGCATTTT.

This chain joins TRBV20-1 and TRBJ2-6; 8 nucleotides align to TRBD1. The CDR3 sequence is 15 residues long. Germline CDR1 is DFQATT and CDR2 is SNEGSKA (reference sequence). The V and J ends lost 6 bases and 0 bases, in that order; junction bases with no gene match: 4. The CDR3 DNA reads TGCAGTGCCTTAACAGGGGGCTCTGGGGCCAACGTCCTGACTTTC. It codes for CSALTGGSGANVLTF.

This chain uses TRBV7-2 with TRBJ1-2; 7 bases are a match to TRBD1. The V and J ends lost 5 bases and 5 bases, in that order; junction bases with no gene match: 8. Germline CDR1 is SGHTA and CDR2 is FQGNSA. The CDR3 length is 14 residues. The CDR3 protein is CASSADRQGYGYTF. In DNA, the CDR3 is TGTGCCAGCAGCGCCGATAGACAGGGATATGGCTACACCTTC. Combining the CDR3 with reference TRBV7-2 and TRBJ1-2 gives the whole variable domain GAGVSQSPSNKVTEKGKDVELRCDPISGHTALYWYRQSLGQGLEFLIYFQGNSAPDKSGLPSDRFSAERTGGSVSTLTIQRTQQEDSAVYLCASSADRQGYGYTFGSGTRLTVV.

V gene TRBV6-5 combines with J gene TRBJ1-5; 9 bases are a match to TRBD1. Germline CDR1 reads MNHEY; CDR2 reads SVGAGI. V dropped 9 bases and J dropped 7; count of bases not matched to a gene: 7. The CDR3 is made up of 13 amino acids. The CDR3 spells CARRRDREQPQHF. The CDR3 DNA reads TGTGCCAGGCGCCGGGACAGGGAACAGCCCCAGCATTTT.

The chain combines TRBV27 with TRBJ2-7; 7 bases are shared with TRBD1. The V gene end was trimmed by 7 bases and the J gene end by 2 bases; junction bases not matched to a gene: 11. This CDR3 spans 15 amino acids. The germline V gene encodes CDR1 MNHEY and CDR2 SMNVEV (reference sequence). The DNA for the CDR3 is TGTGCCAGCAAGAGTTGGGATCAGGGGGCCTACGAGCAGTACTTC. Translation gives CASKSWDQGAYEQYF.

The gene calls are TRBV6-1 and TRBJ2-7; unclear D gene. Germline CDR1 MNHNS, CDR2 SASEGT. The V gene lost 3 bases and the J gene lost 2 bases, with 8 bases spanning the gap. There are 13 residues in the CDR3. CDR3 amino acids: CASSETVTYEQYF. DNA of the CDR3: TGTGCCAGCAGTGAGACGGTAACCTACGAGCAGTACTTC.

The V call is TRBV7-9, the J call TRBJ2-1; perhaps TRBD2 as D (6 bases). CDR3 length: 19 amino acids. Per germline, CDR1 SEHNR and CDR2 FQNEAQ (reference sequence). V was shortened by 5 bases and J by 0 bases, with 23 bases between the two germline ends. CDR3 nucleotides: TGTGCCAGCAGCCCTAGCGCGGCTGCGCGGCGCGGCTCCTACAATGAGCAGTTCTTC. This gives the protein CASSPSAAARRGSYNEQFF.

The chain combines TRBV27 with TRBJ2-5, with D maybe TRBD2 (5 bases). V gave up 3 bases and J gave up 4 bases, with 12 bases separating them. Germline V gene data show CDR1 as MNHEY and CDR2 as SMNVEV (reference sequence). The CDR3 consists of 14 residues. CDR3 sequence (DNA): TGTGCCAGCAGTTTCGGGGTTGCGGGAGAGACCCAGTACTTC. It translates to CASSFGVAGETQYF.

The chain employs TRBV29-1 and TRBJ2-1; the match to TRBD2 covers 9 bases. This CDR3 has 16 amino acids. V gave up 5 bases and J gave up 0 bases; unmatched junction bases: 8. Germline V gene lookup returns CDR1 SQVTM and CDR2 ANQGSEA. The CDR3 DNA is TGCAGCGTTCCTCCTAGCGGGATGTACTCCTACAATGAGCAGTTCTTC. Translating gives CSVPPSGMYSYNEQFF.

This clonotype is a singleton in its sample. This chain uses TRBV4-1 with TRBJ1-3; D unresolved. The CDR3 totals 14 residues. V was shortened by 1 base and J by 0 bases, with 4 bases between the two germline ends. Germline CDR1 and CDR2: MGHRA and YSYEKL. In DNA form, the CDR3 reads TGCGCCAGCAGCCAAGCCTTCTCTGGAAACACCATATATTTT. Translated: CASSQAFSGNTIYF.

This chain uses TRBV11-2 with TRBJ2-1, with D possibly matching TRBD2 (7 bases). Trimming took 5 bases from V and 4 from J, leaving 18 bases between them. The CDR3 has 16 residues. Germline CDR1 and CDR2: SGHAT and FQNNGV. The CDR3 bases are TGTGCCAGCAGCCCCCTGACGGGGGGCGGGTACAATGAGCAGTTCTTC. Translating gives CASSPLTGGGYNEQFF. Filled out from reference TRBV11-2 and TRBJ2-1, the complete variable domain reads EAGVAQSPRYKIIEKRQSVAFWCNPISGHATLYWYQQILGQGPKLLIQFQNNGVVDDSQLPKDRFSAERLKGVDSTLKIQPAKLEDSAVYLCASSPLTGGGYNEQFFGPGTRLTVL.

The chain employs TRBV20-1 and TRBJ2-3; 12 bases are shared with TRBD2. The junction had 5 bases not matched to a gene; V was cut back by 4 bases and J by 3 bases. Germline lookup yields CDR1 DFQATT and CDR2 SNEGSKA (reference sequence). The CDR3 is 15 residues long. The CDR3 DNA follows: TGCAGTGCTAAACCGACTAGCGGGAGTACAGATACGCAGTATTTT. Translation gives CSAKPTSGSTDTQYF.

The V call is TRBV25-1, the J call TRBJ2-7, with D unclear. Deletions cut 8 bases from V and 6 bases from J, with 8 bases between. Germline lookup yields CDR1 MGHDK and CDR2 SYGVNS. The CDR3 spans 10 residues. The CDR3 nucleotides read TGTGCCAGCGGATCCCTCGAGCAGTACTTC. Encoded protein: CASGSLEQYF.

The CDR3 loop is CARTTETNYGYTF. In nucleotides, the CDR3 is TGTGCCAGGACGACAGAAACTAACTATGGCTACACCTTC. This sequence joins TRBV2 and TRBJ1-2, with TRBD1 as a possible D gene (5 bases). The CDR3 consists of 13 residues. Looked up from germline, CDR1 is SNHLY and CDR2 is FYNNEI. V lost 9 bases and J lost 0, with 11 bases in between.

The chain couples TRBV9 to TRBJ2-1, with TRBD1 as a possible D gene (5 bases). The V gene's germline CDR1 is SGDLS and CDR2 YYNGEE. This CDR3 contains 16 residues. Trimming took 0 bases from V and 4 from J, leaving 14 bases between them. DNA for the CDR3: TGTGCCAGCAGCGTAGTTGAGCAGGGTTGGTACAATGAGCAGTTCTTC. Translation: CASSVVEQGWYNEQFF.

The chain links TRBV3-1 to TRBJ1-4; D gene uncertain. The germline V gene encodes CDR1 LGHDT and CDR2 YNNKEL (reference sequence). V was pared by 3 bases and J by 0 bases, with 14 bases between. This CDR3 is 17 amino acids long. The CDR3 reads CASSHDKEKPTNEKLFF. CDR3 sequence (DNA): TGTGCCAGCAGCCACGACAAGGAAAAACCAACTAATGAAAAACTGTTTTTT.

The rearrangement uses TRBV4-1 and TRBJ2-5; D perhaps matches TRBD2 (7 bases). CDR1 MGHRA and CDR2 YSYEKL come from the germline V gene. V was shortened by 0 bases and J by 5 bases, with 13 bases between the two germline ends. This CDR3 contains 15 residues. CDR3 loop: CASSQDRRGGETQYF. The CDR3 nucleotides are TGCGCCAGCAGCCAAGACAGGAGGGGGGGCGAGACCCAGTACTTC.